This T cell receptor (beta chain) was sequenced during a study of blood T cell repertoires in COVID-19. Background on the study: The United States, Italy and Spain provided the acute and convalescent COVID-19 samples. T cells, B-cell-depleted T cells, or PBMCs provided the cDNA or gDNA that served as material.

The germline gives CDR1 LGHDT, CDR2 YNNKEL (reference sequence). The CDR3 is 14 residues long. The V and J ends lost 4 bases and 4 bases, in that order; junction bases with no gene match: 2. Profiling relied on immunoSEQ multiplex PCR, and the TCRdb table lists in-frame clones only, not all of them. The data hold about 260,000 clones, with 87% observed a single time. The gene calls are TRBV3-1 (or the pseudogene TRBV3-2) and TRBJ1-2; 11 nucleotides match TRBD1. The source is a woman in her thirties or forties who had recovered from COVID-19. Sequences were obtained from peripheral blood. CDR3: CASSRGQGGYGYTF. CDR3 in DNA: TGTGCCAGCAGCCGGGGACAGGGGGGCTATGGCTACACCTTC.